The T cell receptor (beta chain) under discussion was sequenced for a study of shared clonotypes between healthy human individuals. Produced via immunoSEQ multiplex PCR; TCRdb's table is partial and in-frame only. The sample yields around 2,000,000 clones, more than 85% seen once. Trimming shortened V by 4 bases and J by 2 bases, and 12 bases separated the two germline ends. Germline CDR1 LNHNV, CDR2 YYDKDF (reference sequence). The CDR3 length is 14 residues. CD8 cells regarded as naive lacked CD45RO, were positively chosen for CCR7, and omitted terminally differentiated effector memory CD45RA+ cells.

The rearrangement uses TRBV15 and TRBJ2-7, with D unclear. This receptor was obtained from a man aged 18-30 years in good health. Some clones in this sample may be carry-over from other donors' samples. The sequencing sample was made of naive CD8+ T cells from PBMCs. CDR3 sequence reads: CATSTSPEAYEQYF. CDR3 sequence (DNA): TGTGCCACCAGCACGAGCCCTGAAGCCTACGAGCAGTACTTC.